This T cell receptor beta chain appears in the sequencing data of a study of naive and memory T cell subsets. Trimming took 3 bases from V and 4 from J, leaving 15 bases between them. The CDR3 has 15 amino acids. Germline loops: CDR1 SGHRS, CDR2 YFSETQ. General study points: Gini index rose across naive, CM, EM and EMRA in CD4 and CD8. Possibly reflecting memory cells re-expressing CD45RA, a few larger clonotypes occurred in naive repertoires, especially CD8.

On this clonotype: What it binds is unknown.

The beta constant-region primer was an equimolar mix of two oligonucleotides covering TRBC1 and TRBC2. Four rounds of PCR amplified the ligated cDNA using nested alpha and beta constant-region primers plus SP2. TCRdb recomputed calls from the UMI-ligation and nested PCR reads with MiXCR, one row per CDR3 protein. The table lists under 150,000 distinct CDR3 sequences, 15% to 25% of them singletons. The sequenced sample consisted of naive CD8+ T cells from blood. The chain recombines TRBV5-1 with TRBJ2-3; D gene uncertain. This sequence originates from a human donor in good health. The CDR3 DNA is TGCGCCAGCAGCTGGAGCCCTAGTGAGTCAGATACGCAGTATTTT. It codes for CASSWSPSESDTQYF.